A single sample is the source of the 9 T cell receptor beta chains below, sequenced in a study of shared clonotypes between healthy human individuals. The table came from immunoSEQ multiplex PCR; TCRdb's copy has only in-frame clones and leaves some out. The sample yields approximately 1.5 million clones, 97% to 99% seen once. Sequencing was carried out using naive CD4+ T cells sorted from blood. Subset defined: CD45RA+ positively selected. The receptor set was obtained from a man aged 30-40 years in good health.

Turning to this clone: Other DNA sequences of this sample code for an identical CDR3. The rearrangement joins TRBV5-4 to TRBJ2-7; no definite D call. The CDR3 extends over 11 amino acids. Trimming removed 0 bases from V and 5 bases from J, with 3 bases in between. Germline CDR1 is SGHNT and CDR2 is YYREEE (reference sequence). The CDR3 loop is CASSLGHEQYF. Written as DNA, the CDR3 is TGTGCCAGCAGCTTGGGTCACGAGCAGTACTTC.

CDR3 protein: CASSFVAGQADTQYF. As DNA, the CDR3 is TGTGCCAGCAGTTTCGTAGCGGGACAGGCAGATACGCAGTATTTT. The gene calls are TRBV27 and TRBJ2-3, with D possibly being TRBD1 or TRBD2 (8 bases each). V was clipped by 3 bases and J by 4 bases, with 14 bases between them. CDR1 and CDR2 (germline): MNHEY, SMNVEV (reference sequence). The CDR3 totals 15 residues.

This chain uses TRBV19 with TRBJ2-5, with 11 nucleotides matching TRBD2. Germline V lookup: CDR1 LNHDA, CDR2 SQIVND (reference sequence). The CDR3 is 16 amino acids. V lost 5 bases and J lost 1; bases outside the gene matches: 6. The CDR3 DNA reads as TGTGCCAGTAGTCCCACTAGCGGGAGAATCCAAGAGACCCAGTACTTC. Residues: CASSPTSGRIQETQYF.

CDR3 bases: TGTGCCAGCAGACAGCTAGCTAACTATGGCTACACCTTC. This codes for CASRQLANYGYTF. The V and J genes are TRBV28 and TRBJ1-2, with D uncertain. Germline-derived CDR1 and CDR2 are MDHEN and SYDVKM. V lost 6 bases and J lost 0, with 8 bases in between. The CDR3 is made up of 13 amino acids.

This sequence joins TRBV19 and TRBJ1-5, with no clear D. CDR1 LNHDA and CDR2 SQIVND come from the germline V gene (reference sequence). The V end was cut by 3 bases, the J end by 5 bases, with 11 bases between. The CDR3 extends over 14 amino acids. The CDR3 DNA follows: TGTGCCAGTAGTATCTCCTTATGGGATCAGCCCCAGCATTTT. Amino acids: CASSISLWDQPQHF. Based on the CDR3 plus reference TRBV19 and TRBJ1-5, the full variable domain is DGGITQSPKYLFRKEGQNVTLSCEQNLNHDAMYWYRQDPGQGLRLIYYSQIVNDFQKGDIAEGYSVSREKKESFPLTVTSAQKNPTAFYLCASSISLWDQPQHFGDGTRLSIL.

The chain has TRBV15 and TRBJ2-7; either TRBD1 or TRBD2 may fit D (6 bases each). The CDR3 runs 17 residues. V lost 0 bases and J 4 bases, leaving 19 bases between the germline ends. Germline CDR1 LNHNV, CDR2 YYDKDF (reference sequence). The CDR3 DNA reads TGTGCCACCAGCAGAGACACCAGGATGGGGGGCTTATACGAGCAGTACTTC. Translated: CATSRDTRMGGLYEQYF. Full variable domain (missing parts from reference TRBV15 and TRBJ2-7): DAMVIQNPRYQVTQFGKPVTLSCSQTLNHNVMYWYQQKSSQAPKLLFHYYDKDFNNEADTPDNFQSRRPNTSFCFLDIRSPGLGDTAMYLCATSRDTRMGGLYEQYFGPGTRLTVT.

This chain joins TRBV5-4 and TRBJ2-7, with D possibly TRBD1 on 6 matching bases. Germline lookup yields CDR1 SGHNT and CDR2 YYREEE (reference sequence). Trimming took off 4 bases at V and 4 bases at J, with 18 bases between the two ends. This CDR3 has 15 residues. CDR3 sequence: CASSDTGTRAYEQYF. The CDR3 DNA reads TGTGCCAGCAGCGATACCGGGACACGAGCTTACGAGCAGTACTTC.

The chain carries TRBV21-1 and TRBJ2-1; the table's D gene call, TRBD2, was not cross checked with the DNA. TRBV21-1 is annotated as a pseudogene. This CDR3 region has 16 residues. Here the CDR3 reads CASSKVYQRGYNEQFF. The CDR3 DNA follows: TGTGCCAGCAGCAAAGTGTATCAGCGGGGGTACAATGAGCAGTTCTTC.

This chain uses TRBV7-9 with TRBJ1-2; unclear D gene. Germline V gene lookup returns CDR1 SEHNR and CDR2 FQNEAQ (reference sequence). Trimming took off 5 bases at V and 4 bases at J, with 14 bases between the two ends. The CDR3 sequence is 14 residues long. CDR3 in DNA: TGTGCCAGCAGCAGAGACATGGACCTCTATGGCTACACCTTC. It yields the protein CASSRDMDLYGYTF.